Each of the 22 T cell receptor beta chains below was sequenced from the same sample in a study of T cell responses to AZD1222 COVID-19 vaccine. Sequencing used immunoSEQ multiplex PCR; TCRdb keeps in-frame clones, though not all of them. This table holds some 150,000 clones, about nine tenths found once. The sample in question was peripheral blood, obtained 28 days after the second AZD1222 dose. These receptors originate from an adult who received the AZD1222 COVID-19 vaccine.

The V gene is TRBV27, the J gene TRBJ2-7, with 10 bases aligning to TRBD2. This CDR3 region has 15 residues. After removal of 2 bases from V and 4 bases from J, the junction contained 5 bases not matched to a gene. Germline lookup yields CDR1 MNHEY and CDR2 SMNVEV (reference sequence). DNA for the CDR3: TGTGCCAGCAGTTTAGTAGCGGGAGGTGTTTACGAGCAGTACTTC. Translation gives CASSLVAGGVYEQYF.

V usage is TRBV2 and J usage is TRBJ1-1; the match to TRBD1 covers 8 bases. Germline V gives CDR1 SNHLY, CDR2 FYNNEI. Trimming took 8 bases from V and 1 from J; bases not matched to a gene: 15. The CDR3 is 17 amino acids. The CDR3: CASLWGLDRVGNTEAFF. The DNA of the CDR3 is TGTGCCAGCTTGTGGGGACTGGACAGGGTGGGGAACACTGAAGCTTTCTTT.

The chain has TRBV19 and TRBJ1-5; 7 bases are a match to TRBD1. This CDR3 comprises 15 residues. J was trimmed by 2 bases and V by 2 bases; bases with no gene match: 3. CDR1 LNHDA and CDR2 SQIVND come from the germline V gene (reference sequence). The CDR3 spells CASSIRQGGNQPQHF. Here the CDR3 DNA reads TGTGCCAGTAGTATAAGACAGGGAGGCAATCAGCCCCAGCATTTT.

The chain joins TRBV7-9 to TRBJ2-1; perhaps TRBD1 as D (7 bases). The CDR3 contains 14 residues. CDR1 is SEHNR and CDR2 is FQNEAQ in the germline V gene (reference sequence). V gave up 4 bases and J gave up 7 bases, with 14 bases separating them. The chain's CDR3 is CASSSRQGGNEQFF. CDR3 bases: TGTGCCAGCAGCTCCCGACAGGGAGGAAATGAGCAGTTCTTC.

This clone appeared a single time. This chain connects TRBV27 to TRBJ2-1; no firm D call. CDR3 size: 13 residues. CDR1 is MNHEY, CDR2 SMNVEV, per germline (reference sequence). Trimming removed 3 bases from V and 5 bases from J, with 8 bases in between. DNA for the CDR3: TGTGCCAGCAGTTTTAGAGGTAACAATGAGCAGTTCTTC. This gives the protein CASSFRGNNEQFF.

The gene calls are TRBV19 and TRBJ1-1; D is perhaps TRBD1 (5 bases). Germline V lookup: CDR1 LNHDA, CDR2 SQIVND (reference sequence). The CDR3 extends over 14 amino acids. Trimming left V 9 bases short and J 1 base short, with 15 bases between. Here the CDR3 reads CASRERGGNTEAFF. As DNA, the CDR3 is TGTGCCAGCCGAGAGCGGGGGGGGAACACTGAAGCTTTCTTT.

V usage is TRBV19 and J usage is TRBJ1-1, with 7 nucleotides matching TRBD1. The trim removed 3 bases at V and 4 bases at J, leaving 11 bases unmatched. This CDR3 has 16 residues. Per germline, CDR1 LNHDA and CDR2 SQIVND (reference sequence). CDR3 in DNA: TGTGCCAGTAGTATTGGAGACAGGGTTGGTAGCACTGAAGCTTTCTTT. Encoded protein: CASSIGDRVGSTEAFF.

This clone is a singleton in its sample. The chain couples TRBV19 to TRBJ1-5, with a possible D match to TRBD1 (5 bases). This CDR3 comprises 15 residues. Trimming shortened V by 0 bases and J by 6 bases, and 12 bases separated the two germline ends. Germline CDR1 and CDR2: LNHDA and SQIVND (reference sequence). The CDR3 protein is CASSIDRSGSQPQHF. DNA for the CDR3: TGTGCCAGTAGTATAGATCGGTCAGGGAGTCAGCCCCAGCATTTT.

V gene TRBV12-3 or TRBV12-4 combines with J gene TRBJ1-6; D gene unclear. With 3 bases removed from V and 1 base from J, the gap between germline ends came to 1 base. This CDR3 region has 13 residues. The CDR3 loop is CASSFSYNSPLHF. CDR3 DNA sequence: TGTGCCAGCAGTTTTTCCTATAATTCACCCCTCCACTTT.

The DNA for the CDR3 is TGTGCCAGCAAGCAGGGGTATAGCAATCAGCCCCAGCATTTT. Amino acids: CASKQGYSNQPQHF. The rearrangement links TRBV27 to TRBJ1-5; possibly TRBD1 for D (6 bases). The CDR3 runs to 14 residues. Looked up from germline, CDR1 is MNHEY and CDR2 is SMNVEV (reference sequence). Trimming left V 7 bases short and J 0 bases short, with 10 bases between.

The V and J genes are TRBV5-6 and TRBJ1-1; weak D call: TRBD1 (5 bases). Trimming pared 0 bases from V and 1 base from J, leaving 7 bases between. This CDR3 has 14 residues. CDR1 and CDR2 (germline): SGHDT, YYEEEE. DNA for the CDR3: TGTGCCAGCAGCTTGGATGGGGGGAACACTGAAGCTTTCTTT. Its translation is CASSLDGGNTEAFF.

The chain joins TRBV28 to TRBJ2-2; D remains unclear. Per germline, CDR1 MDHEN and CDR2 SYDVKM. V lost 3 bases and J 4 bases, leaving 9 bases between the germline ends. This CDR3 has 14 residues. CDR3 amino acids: CASSFGVSTGELFF. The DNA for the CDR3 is TGTGCCAGCAGTTTTGGCGTGAGCACCGGGGAGCTGTTTTTT.

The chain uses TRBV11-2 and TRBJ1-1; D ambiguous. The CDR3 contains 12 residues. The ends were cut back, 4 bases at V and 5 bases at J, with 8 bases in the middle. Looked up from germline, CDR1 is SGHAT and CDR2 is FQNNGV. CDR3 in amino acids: CASSSGWTEAFF. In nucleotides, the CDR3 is TGTGCCAGCAGCTCCGGTTGGACTGAAGCTTTCTTT.

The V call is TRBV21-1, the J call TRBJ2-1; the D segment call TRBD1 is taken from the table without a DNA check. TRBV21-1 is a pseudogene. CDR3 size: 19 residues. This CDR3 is CASSNRWGVGQGVYNEQFF. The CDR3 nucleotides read TGTGCCAGCAGCAACCGCTGGGGGGTGGGACAGGGGGTCTACAATGAGCAGTTCTTC.

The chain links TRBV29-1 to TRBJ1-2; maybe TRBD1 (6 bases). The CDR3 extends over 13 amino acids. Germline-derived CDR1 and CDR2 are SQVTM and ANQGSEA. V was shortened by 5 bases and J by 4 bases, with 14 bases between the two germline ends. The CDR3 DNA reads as TGCAGCGTTTGGGGGGGGCTTGGCTATGGCTACACCTTC. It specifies CSVWGGLGYGYTF.

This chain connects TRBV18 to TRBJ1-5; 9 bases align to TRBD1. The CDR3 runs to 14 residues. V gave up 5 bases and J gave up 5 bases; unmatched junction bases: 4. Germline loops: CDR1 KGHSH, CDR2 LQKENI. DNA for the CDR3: TGTGCCAGCTCAGCGACAGGGGGTTATCAGCCCCAGCATTTT. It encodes CASSATGGYQPQHF.

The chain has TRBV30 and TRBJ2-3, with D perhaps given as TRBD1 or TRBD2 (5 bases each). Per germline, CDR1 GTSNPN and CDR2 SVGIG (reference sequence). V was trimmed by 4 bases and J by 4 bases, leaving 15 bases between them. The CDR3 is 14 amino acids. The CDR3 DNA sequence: TGTGCCTGGACCCGAGGGGAGAAGGCAGATACGCAGTATTTT. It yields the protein CAWTRGEKADTQYF.

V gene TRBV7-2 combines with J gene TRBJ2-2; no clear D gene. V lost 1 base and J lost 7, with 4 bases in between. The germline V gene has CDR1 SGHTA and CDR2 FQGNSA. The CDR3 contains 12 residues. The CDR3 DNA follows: TGTGCCAGCAGCTTAGAGCTCGGGGAGCTGTTTTTT. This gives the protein CASSLELGELFF. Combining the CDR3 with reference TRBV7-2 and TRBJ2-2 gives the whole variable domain GAGVSQSPSNKVTEKGKDVELRCDPISGHTALYWYRQSLGQGLEFLIYFQGNSAPDKSGLPSDRFSAERTGGSVSTLTIQRTQQEDSAVYLCASSLELGELFFGEGSRLTVL.

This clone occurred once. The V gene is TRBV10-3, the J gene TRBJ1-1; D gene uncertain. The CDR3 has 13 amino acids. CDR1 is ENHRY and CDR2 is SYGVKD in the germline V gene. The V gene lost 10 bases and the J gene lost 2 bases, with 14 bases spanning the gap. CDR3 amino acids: CATDDGGNTEAFF. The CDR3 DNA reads TGTGCCACCGACGACGGTGGAAACACTGAAGCTTTCTTT.

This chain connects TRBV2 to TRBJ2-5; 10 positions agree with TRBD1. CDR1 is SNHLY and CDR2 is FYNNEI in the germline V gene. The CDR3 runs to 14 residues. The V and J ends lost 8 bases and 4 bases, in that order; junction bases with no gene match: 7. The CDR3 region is CASGQGGLGETQYF. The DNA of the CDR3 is TGTGCCAGCGGACAGGGGGGTTTAGGAGAGACCCAGTACTTC. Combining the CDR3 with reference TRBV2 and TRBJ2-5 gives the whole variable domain EPEVTQTPSHQVTQMGQEVILRCVPISNHLYFYWYRQILGQKVEFLVSFYNNEISEKSEIFDDQFSVERPDGSNFTLKIRSTKLEDSAMYFCASGQGGLGETQYFGPGTRLLVL.

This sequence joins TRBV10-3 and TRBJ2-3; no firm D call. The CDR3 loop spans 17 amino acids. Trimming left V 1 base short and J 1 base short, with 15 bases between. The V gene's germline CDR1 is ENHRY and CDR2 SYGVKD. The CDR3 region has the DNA TGTGCCATCAGTGAGTGGGTAAATCGGAGAGGCACAGATACGCAGTATTTT. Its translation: CAISEWVNRRGTDTQYF.

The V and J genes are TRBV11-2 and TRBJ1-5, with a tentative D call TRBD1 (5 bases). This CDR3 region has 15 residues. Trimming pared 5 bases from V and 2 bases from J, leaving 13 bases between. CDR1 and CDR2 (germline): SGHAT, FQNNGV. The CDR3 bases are TGTGCCAGCAGCGCCCGGGGGGTCGGCAATCAGCCCCAGCATTTT. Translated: CASSARGVGNQPQHF.